Listed below are T cell receptor beta chains from one sample, sequenced in a study of long-term antiretroviral therapy in people with HIV. Generated by immunoSEQ multiplex PCR, the TCRdb table keeps only in-frame clones and is missing some. The sample shows 20,000 to 30,000 clones, about 84% of them seen only once. The sample in question was unsorted PBMCs, obtained 4.8 to 5 years after starting antiretroviral therapy. Receptors were obtained from a man in his forties with HIV. Each CDR3 is given with its conserved first and last residue. Size is omitted from some rows. Given values are once, few, many or a class for expanded clones.

V gene,J gene,clone size,CDR3 protein
TRBV29-1,TRBJ2-7,few,CSANSGQNEQYF
TRBV6-1,TRBJ2-2,.,CASSETRGQGAGELFF
TRBV28,TRBJ1-1,.,CASRTQDREAFF
TRBV28,TRBJ1-2,.,CASSPRGFGYTF
TRBV5-8,TRBJ1-2,few,CAIDVRGLSYGYTF
TRBV10-1,TRBJ2-7,.,CARTGAEEQYF
TRBV27,TRBJ2-7,few,CASSSPDSTYEQYF
TRBV11-3,TRBJ2-1,few,CASSDTGQEVPFF
TRBV5-6,TRBJ2-5,.,CASSLITSGQETQYF
TRBV11-3,TRBJ1-1,.,CASSRGQGSTEAFF
TRBV19,TRBJ1-2,.,CASSIGGGIMGYTF
TRBV7-9,TRBJ2-5,.,CASSLGDINQETQYF